The 16 T cell receptor beta chains below come from one sample, sequenced in a study of T cells in localized non-small cell lung cancer. TCRdb's copy holds only in-frame clones and misses some; the assay was immunoSEQ multiplex PCR. The repertoire holds some 34,000 clones, roughly 77% seen once, with around 16% in the top ten. The source material was peripheral blood, sampled before any cancer treatment. All receptors come from a male donor at least 60 years old with stage III squamous cell lung carcinoma.

This clone was seen more than once but under ten times. The chain employs TRBV30 and TRBJ1-1; D call uncertain. Per germline, CDR1 GTSNPN and CDR2 SVGIG (reference sequence). Trimming pared 0 bases from V and 0 bases from J, leaving 8 bases between. The CDR3 is 14 amino acids. The chain's CDR3 is CAWSVNIMNTEAFF. CDR3 nucleotides: TGTGCCTGGAGTGTGAATATCATGAACACTGAAGCTTTCTTT.

The chain has TRBV9 and TRBJ1-6; D is possibly TRBD1 (5 bases). This CDR3 contains 16 residues. Germline CDR1 SGDLS, CDR2 YYNGEE. Trimming left V 4 bases short and J 7 bases short, with 18 bases between. The CDR3 is CASSPTPGVKNSPLHF. In DNA form, the CDR3 reads TGTGCCAGCAGCCCCACGCCGGGGGTAAAAAATTCACCCCTCCACTTT.

The rearrangement uses TRBV18 and TRBJ1-6, with D perhaps matching TRBD1 (5 bases). The CDR3 runs to 15 residues. CDR1 and CDR2 from the germline V gene are KGHSH and LQKENI. V was shortened by 8 bases and J by 5 bases, with 16 bases between the two germline ends. The CDR3 DNA follows: TGTGCCAGCCGGCGGGGACCTATAGATAATTCACCCCTCCACTTT. Translation: CASRRGPIDNSPLHF.

The chain couples TRBV13 to TRBJ1-2; 12 bases are a match to TRBD1. Germline V gene sequence: CDR1 PRHDT, CDR2 FYEKMQ (reference sequence). J was trimmed by 6 bases and V by 5 bases; bases with no gene match: 13. This CDR3 is built from 17 residues. The CDR3 protein is CASSRYRDRGRDNGYTF. Here the CDR3 DNA reads TGTGCCAGCAGCCGATACCGGGACAGGGGGCGCGATAATGGCTACACCTTC.

This sequence joins TRBV6-5 and TRBJ1-2; tentative D call: TRBD1 (5 bases). Looked up from germline, CDR1 is MNHEY and CDR2 is SVGAGI. The CDR3 has 15 residues. Trimming took off 0 bases at V and 4 bases at J, with 12 bases between the two ends. The CDR3 protein is CASSYSVQGSYGYTF. CDR3 coding DNA: TGTGCCAGCAGTTACTCCGTTCAGGGATCCTATGGCTACACCTTC.

The chain links TRBV27 to TRBJ2-2; D is undetermined. CDR3 length equals 15 residues. The germline V and J ends were trimmed by 6 bases and 8 bases, with 19 bases remaining between them. Per the germline V gene, CDR1 is MNHEY and CDR2 is SMNVEV (reference sequence). The CDR3 region is CASSLGTVLSGELFF. DNA for the CDR3: TGTGCCAGCAGCCTGGGAACGGTTCTTAGTGGGGAGCTGTTTTTT.

The V gene is TRBV7-8, the J gene TRBJ2-7, with 13 bases that match TRBD2. Losses at the gene ends were 4 bases for V and 2 bases for J; bases not matched to a gene: 5. The CDR3 covers 16 residues. Germline CDR1 reads SGHVS; CDR2 reads FQNEAQ. The CDR3 sequence: CASSSLGTSGAYEQYF. For the CDR3, the DNA is TGTGCCAGCAGCTCATTGGGGACTAGCGGGGCCTACGAGCAGTACTTC.

CDR3 sequence (DNA): TGTGCCAGCAGTCCTCTTCTACTACAGGGGAAAATTCGAGGGGAGACCCAGTACTTC. Translated: CASSPLLLQGKIRGETQYF. V gene TRBV7-2 combines with J gene TRBJ2-5, with 7 bases aligning to TRBD1. The CDR3 contains 19 residues. Losses at the gene ends were 6 bases for V and 5 bases for J; bases not matched to a gene: 24. CDR1 SGHTA and CDR2 FQGNSA come from the germline V gene. Full variable domain (rest looked up from reference TRBV7-2 and TRBJ2-5): GAGVSQSPSNKVTEKGKDVELRCDPISGHTALYWYRQSLGQGLEFLIYFQGNSAPDKSGLPSDRFSAERTGGSVSTLTIQRTQQEDSAVYLCASSPLLLQGKIRGETQYFGPGTRLLVL.

This clone showed up just once. V usage is TRBV6-6 and J usage is TRBJ1-2, with a tentative D call TRBD1 (6 bases). Between the trimmed V and J ends, which lost 10 bases and 5 bases, there was a span of 20 bases. The CDR3 is 14 residues long. Germline CDR1 and CDR2: MNHNY and SVGAGI (reference sequence). The CDR3 protein is CATRSGGAHYGYTF. The CDR3 bases are TGTGCCACTCGCAGCGGGGGGGCGCATTATGGCTACACCTTC.

The chain has TRBV7-2 and TRBJ2-1; D remains ambiguous. The CDR3 contains 14 residues. CDR1 is SGHTA and CDR2 is FQGNSA in the germline V gene. V was pared by 2 bases and J by 6 bases, with 11 bases between. The CDR3 reads CASSLLLRRNEQFF. The CDR3 DNA sequence: TGTGCCAGCAGCTTATTACTCAGACGCAATGAGCAGTTCTTC.

The sample holds a few counts of this clone. This rearrangement joins TRBV28 to TRBJ1-5; D might be TRBD1 (5 bases). V was trimmed by 2 bases and J by 4 bases, leaving 12 bases between them. Germline V lookup: CDR1 MDHEN, CDR2 SYDVKM. The CDR3 runs 15 residues. CDR3 nucleotides: TGTGCCAGCAGTTTACGGGGCGCAAGGAATCAGCCCCAGCATTTT. It encodes CASSLRGARNQPQHF.

The chain employs TRBV4-1 and TRBJ2-7; maybe TRBD2 (7 bases). The CDR3 is made up of 15 amino acids. Germline CDR1 is MGHRA and CDR2 is YSYEKL. V was pared by 0 bases and J by 3 bases, with 12 bases between. The CDR3 DNA is TGCGCCAGCAGCCAAGAAGGGGGGGGCAACTACGAGCAGTACTTC. The encoded protein is CASSQEGGGNYEQYF.

The rearrangement uses TRBV7-8 and TRBJ1-1; perhaps TRBD1 as D (6 bases). Germline V CDR1 and CDR2: SGHVS, FQNEAQ. The germline V and J ends were trimmed by 2 bases and 0 bases, with 10 bases remaining between them. This CDR3 spans 15 amino acids. The CDR3 DNA follows: TGTGCCAGCAGCTTACAGGGGACCTTGAACACTGAAGCTTTCTTT. It codes for CASSLQGTLNTEAFF.

The chain is built from TRBV19 and TRBJ1-1; D is uncertain. The CDR3 sequence is 14 residues long. Germline lookup yields CDR1 LNHDA and CDR2 SQIVND (reference sequence). With 4 bases removed from V and 5 bases from J, the gap between germline ends came to 14 bases. The CDR3: CASSNVAWTTEAFF. CDR3 coding DNA: TGTGCCAGTAGTAACGTCGCATGGACGACTGAAGCTTTCTTT.

V is TRBV11-2 and J is TRBJ2-1, with D perhaps matching TRBD1 (6 bases). There are 16 residues in the CDR3. Trimming shortened V by 1 base and J by 9 bases, and 19 bases separated the two germline ends. Germline V gives CDR1 SGHAT, CDR2 FQNNGV. The CDR3 coding sequence is TGTGCCAGCAGCTTAGGGGATTCGACAGGTTTCGTTGAGCAGTTCTTC. This sequence encodes CASSLGDSTGFVEQFF. Together with reference TRBV11-2 and TRBJ2-1, the CDR3 gives the full variable domain: EAGVAQSPRYKIIEKRQSVAFWCNPISGHATLYWYQQILGQGPKLLIQFQNNGVVDDSQLPKDRFSAERLKGVDSTLKIQPAKLEDSAVYLCASSLGDSTGFVEQFFGPGTRLTVL.

The chain is built from TRBV2 and TRBJ1-2; TRBD1 matches 8 bases. The CDR3 consists of 14 residues. Germline CDR1 reads SNHLY; CDR2 reads FYNNEI. V shed 6 bases and J 5 bases; nucleotides not matched to a gene: 8. CDR3 nucleotide sequence: TGTGCCAGCAGCACGGGACAGGAGATTTATGGCTACACCTTC. Protein: CASSTGQEIYGYTF.